This entry lists 29 T cell receptor beta chains sequenced from one sample in a study of CD8 T cells in ankylosing spondylitis (dated by TCRdb to 2015 to 2018). General study outcomes and caveats: A TCR beta motif of about 8 highly homologous amino acid variants appeared characteristic of blood from ankylosing spondylitis patients.

Library construction relied on 5' RACE. Reads for this sample came from an Illumina HiSeq 2500. TCRdb trimmed the raw reads at Q25, called clones with MiXCR and kept productive beta chains. Rows with one shared CDR3 protein collapse into an entry with the most common genes and DNA. This sample comprises roughly 450,000 distinct CDR3 sequences, approximately 26% of them detected only once. The ten largest clones add up to roughly 1% of the sample. No antigens are known for them. Sequenced sample: blood, either unsorted or a sorted T cell fraction (not recorded which). The receptor set was obtained from a male donor with ankylosing spondylitis.

The CDR3: CASRDRIESPLHF. CDR3 DNA: TGTGCCAGCAGGGACAGGATCGAGTCACCCCTCCACTTT. The V gene is TRBV7-9, the J gene TRBJ1-6; 7 positions agree with TRBD1. V lost 6 bases, J lost 10 bases, and 6 bases stayed unmatched. This CDR3 contains 13 residues. Germline V gene lookup returns CDR1 SEHNR and CDR2 FQNEAQ (reference sequence).

This clonotype was seen more than once but under ten times. V and J are TRBV5-1 and TRBJ1-1; TRBD1 agrees at 10 bases. The germline V gene has CDR1 SGHRS and CDR2 YFSETQ. The V and J ends lost 0 bases and 1 base, in that order; junction bases with no gene match: 9. This CDR3 spans 18 amino acids. CDR3 amino acids: CASSLAKGTGVSNTEAFF. The CDR3 region has the DNA TGCGCCAGCAGCTTGGCCAAGGGGACAGGGGTCTCGAACACTGAAGCTTTCTTT. Looking up the rest from reference TRBV5-1 and TRBJ1-1 gives the full variable domain: KAGVTQTPRYLIKTRGQQVTLSCSPISGHRSVSWYQQTPGQGLQFLFEYFSETQRNKGNFPGRFSGRQFSNSRSEMNVSTLELGDSALYLCASSLAKGTGVSNTEAFFGQGTRLTVV.

This clonotype was observed a few times. The V and J genes are TRBV5-1 and TRBJ1-1; possibly TRBD1 for D (6 bases). Trimming left V 0 bases short and J 1 base short, with 13 bases between. Looked up from germline, CDR1 is SGHRS and CDR2 is YFSETQ. The CDR3 is 16 residues long. The DNA of the CDR3 is TGCGCCAGCAGCTTGGAATTGGGGGCGCGGAACACTGAAGCTTTCTTT. Translated: CASSLELGARNTEAFF.

This clonotype was detected a few times. The V gene is TRBV9, the J gene TRBJ2-7; 11 positions match TRBD2. The CDR3 extends over 17 amino acids. Losses at the gene ends were 3 bases for V and 1 base for J; bases not matched to a gene: 9. Germline V gene lookup returns CDR1 SGDLS and CDR2 YYNGEE. This chain's CDR3 is CASSGGTTSGTSYEQYF. In DNA, the CDR3 is TGTGCCAGCAGCGGAGGGACGACTAGCGGGACGTCCTACGAGCAGTACTTC.

This clonotype has just a few counts. This chain links TRBV3-1 with TRBJ2-2, with D possibly being TRBD1 or TRBD2 (5 bases each). The germline V gene has CDR1 LGHDT and CDR2 YNNKEL (reference sequence). The CDR3 totals 14 residues. The ends were cut back, 4 bases at V and 4 bases at J, with 10 bases in the middle. DNA of the CDR3: TGTGCCAGCAGCCGGGGACGGACCACCGGGGAGCTGTTTTTT. Translated, it gives CASSRGRTTGELFF.

This clonotype was picked up a small number of times. The V gene is TRBV20-1, the J gene TRBJ2-5; the match to TRBD1 covers 10 bases. The V gene's germline CDR1 is DFQATT and CDR2 SNEGSKA (reference sequence). Trimming at V came to 6 bases and at J to 4 bases, leaving 5 bases not matched to a gene. The CDR3 contains 13 residues. The CDR3 reads CSAGDRGGETQYF. The CDR3 region has the DNA TGCAGTGCAGGGGACAGGGGAGGAGAGACCCAGTACTTC.

CDR3 protein: CASSPGPGKKSYYEQYV. CDR3 nucleotides: TGTGCCAGCAGTCCGGGGCCCGGAAAGAAAAGTTACTACGAGCAGTACGTC. This sequence joins TRBV12-3 or TRBV12-4 and TRBJ2-7, with D perhaps assigned TRBD1 or TRBD2 (5 bases each). The V end was cut by 5 bases, the J end by 3 bases, with 23 bases between. The CDR3 sequence is 17 residues long.

This clonotype was observed a few times. The chain uses TRBV6-5 and TRBJ2-1, with D possibly matching TRBD2 (5 bases). Germline V lookup: CDR1 MNHEY, CDR2 SVGAGI. Between the trimmed V and J ends, which lost 4 bases and 13 bases, there was a span of 11 bases. The CDR3 is 11 amino acids. The CDR3 loop reads CASSSMTNQFF. CDR3 bases: TGTGCCAGCAGTTCGATGACTAACCAGTTCTTC.

As to this clonotype: At one of its ends the junction is not consistent with the germline gene, which may arise from a read error. The chain carries TRBV5-6 and TRBJ1-2; 10 nucleotides match TRBD1. The CDR3 has 15 residues. Germline CDR1 and CDR2: SGHDT and YYEEEE. The CDR3 region has the DNA TGTGGCAGCAGCACCACGACAGGGGGCAGGAATGGCTACACCTTC. Protein product: CGSSTTTGGRNGYTF.

The chain employs TRBV25-1 and TRBJ2-5; D gene uncertain. From germline, CDR1 is MGHDK and CDR2 SYGVNS. V lost 4 bases and J 2 bases, leaving 11 bases between the germline ends. The CDR3 has 14 residues. The CDR3 DNA reads as TGTGCCAGCAGTGGGAACTCAGCACAAGAGACCCAGTACTTC. Residues: CASSGNSAQETQYF.

The chain employs TRBV7-8 and TRBJ2-7; 7 positions match TRBD1. The CDR3 spans 13 residues. J gave up 6 bases and V 5 bases, and 7 bases lay outside the gene matches. Germline V gene lookup returns CDR1 SGHVS and CDR2 FQNEAQ. The CDR3 spells CASSTTGNGEQYV. DNA for the CDR3: TGTGCCAGCAGCACGACAGGGAACGGCGAGCAGTACGTC.

This clonotype was detected only once. This sequence joins TRBV7-7 and TRBJ2-7, with D possibly being TRBD1 (6 bases). There are 15 residues in the CDR3. CDR1 is SSHAT, CDR2 FNYEAQ, per germline (reference sequence). The ends were cut back, 5 bases at V and 6 bases at J, with 20 bases in the middle. The CDR3 DNA reads TGTGCCAGCAGCGAACAGGGTGTCGGGGTAGTCGAGCAGTACTTC. As protein: CASSEQGVGVVEQYF. Filled out from reference TRBV7-7 and TRBJ2-7, the complete variable domain reads GAGVSQSPRYKVTKRGQDVTLRCDPISSHATLYWYQQALGQGPEFLTYFNYEAQPDKSGLPSDRFSAERPEGSISTLTIQRTEQRDSAMYRCASSEQGVGVVEQYFGPGTRLTVT.

This clonotype was recorded a few times. This chain links TRBV15 with TRBJ2-2, with 8 bases that match TRBD2. There are 14 residues in the CDR3. Trimming took 6 bases from V and 7 from J; bases not matched to a gene: 7. Germline lookup yields CDR1 LNHNV and CDR2 YYDKDF (reference sequence). CDR3 residues: CATRGSGSFGELFF. CDR3 bases: TGTGCCACCAGGGGCAGCGGGAGTTTCGGGGAGCTGTTTTTT.

Here the CDR3 reads CATSKLDRQQETQYF. For the CDR3, the DNA is TGTGCCACCAGTAAACTCGACAGGCAGCAAGAGACCCAGTACTTC. This rearrangement joins TRBV24-1 to TRBJ2-5; the D gene is possibly TRBD1 (6 bases). V lost 6 bases, J lost 2 bases, and 15 bases lay in between. Germline V gene lookup returns CDR1 KGHDR and CDR2 SFDVKD. The CDR3 contains 15 residues.

This clonotype was seen more than once but under ten times. This sequence joins TRBV7-9 and TRBJ1-1; no reliable D call. Trimming removed 0 bases from V and 4 bases from J, with 12 bases in between. Germline V gene sequence: CDR1 SEHNR, CDR2 FQNEAQ (reference sequence). The CDR3 sequence is 15 residues long. The CDR3 region is CASSLATSARTEAFF. The CDR3 DNA reads TGTGCCAGCAGCTTAGCGACGTCGGCACGCACTGAAGCTTTCTTT.

This chain connects TRBV7-9 to TRBJ2-7; tentative D call: TRBD2 (6 bases). Per germline, CDR1 SEHNR and CDR2 FQNEAQ (reference sequence). This CDR3 has 13 amino acids. Trimming removed 5 bases at V and 3 bases at J, with 11 bases between. The CDR3 DNA is TGTGCCAGCAGCCAACGGGACTTCTACGAGCAGTACGTC. Translated, it gives CASSQRDFYEQYV.

This clonotype was seen a few times. The genes are TRBV9 and TRBJ2-3, with 11 bases identical to TRBD2. The CDR3 totals 18 residues. Unmatched junction bases numbered 10, after V lost 3 bases and J lost 1 base. Germline V gene sequence: CDR1 SGDLS, CDR2 YYNGEE. As DNA, the CDR3 is TGTGCCAGCAGCGCTACGTTAGCGGGAGGGTCGGGCACAGATACGCAGTATTTT. Translation: CASSATLAGGSGTDTQYF. Full variable domain (rest looked up from reference TRBV9 and TRBJ2-3): DSGVTQTPKHLITATGQRVTLRCSPRSGDLSVYWYQQSLDQGLQFLIQYYNGEERAKGNILERFSAQQFPDLHSELNLSSLELGDSALYFCASSATLAGGSGTDTQYFGPGTRLTVL.

Comments on this clonotype: Mismatch with germline at one junction end may stem from a read error. V and J are TRBV20-1 and TRBJ2-5, with D perhaps TRBD1 or TRBD2 (5 bases each). Germline CDR1 reads DFQATT; CDR2 reads SNEGSKA (reference sequence). The CDR3 runs to 13 residues. As DNA, the CDR3 is TGCAGTGCCCAATTGGGGGTCCAACAGACCCAGTACTTC. It is translated as CSAQLGVQQTQYF.

This rearrangement joins TRBV12-3 or TRBV12-4 to TRBJ1-5; D unresolved. V was cut by 7 bases and J by 4 bases, with 11 bases left in between. The CDR3 length is 13 residues. CDR3 in amino acids: CASTRVLNQPQHF. The CDR3 DNA sequence: TGTGCCAGCACCCGGGTCCTGAATCAGCCCCAGCATTTT.

The rearrangement joins TRBV6-1 to TRBJ2-7, with D tentatively TRBD1 (6 bases). The V end was cut by 6 bases, the J end by 5 bases, with 17 bases between. Per the germline V gene, CDR1 is MNHNS and CDR2 is SASEGT. The CDR3 has 14 amino acids. The CDR3 region is CASRVSQGFDEQYV. The CDR3 DNA reads TGTGCCAGCAGAGTGTCACAGGGCTTTGACGAGCAGTACGTC.

The chain has TRBV20-1 and TRBJ1-1; unclear D gene. Trimming shortened V by 0 bases and J by 1 base, and 9 bases separated the two germline ends. CDR1 DFQATT and CDR2 SNEGSKA come from the germline V gene (reference sequence). The CDR3 is 14 amino acids. CDR3 in amino acids: CSARDPDRNTEAFF. DNA for the CDR3: TGCAGTGCTAGAGATCCAGACCGGAACACTGAAGCTTTCTTT.

At least ten counts were recorded for this clonotype. The chain carries TRBV12-3 or TRBV12-4 and TRBJ1-1; D not resolved. The V gene lost 3 bases and the J gene lost 5 bases, with 10 bases spanning the gap. The CDR3 sequence is 13 residues long. This CDR3 is CASSFSTETEAFF. Written as DNA, the CDR3 is TGTGCCAGCAGTTTTTCGACGGAGACTGAAGCTTTCTTT.

This clonotype was counted between two and nine times. CDR3 sequence (DNA): TGTGCCAGCAGCTTAGGATGGGGGACAGGGGGCACCTACACCTTC. Its protein product is CASSLGWGTGGTYTF. The chain joins TRBV11-2 to TRBJ1-2, with 12 bases aligning to TRBD1. V dropped 1 base and J dropped 10; count of bases not matched to a gene: 7. Per germline, CDR1 SGHAT and CDR2 FQNNGV. This CDR3 contains 15 residues.

This clonotype was counted many times. The chain uses TRBV12-3 or TRBV12-4 and TRBJ1-1; no reliable D call. V was trimmed by 3 bases and J by 7 bases, leaving 9 bases between them. The CDR3 is 12 amino acids. CDR3 sequence (DNA): TGTGCCAGCAGTTTCGGGTCGCTTGAAGCTTTCTTT. It is translated as CASSFGSLEAFF.

This clonotype was seen a few times. CDR3 nucleotides: TGTGCCAGCGGAACGCAGGGGGACACCGGGGAGCTGTTTTTT. This gives the protein CASGTQGDTGELFF. The gene calls are TRBV6-1 and TRBJ2-2, with 7 bases identical to TRBD1. The CDR3 loop spans 14 amino acids. Germline V gene sequence: CDR1 MNHNS, CDR2 SASEGT. V was pared by 8 bases and J by 3 bases, with 6 bases of the junction left unmatched.

This clonotype occurred a few times. J is TRBJ2-3 and V is TRBV7-9; D remains ambiguous. The CDR3 runs to 14 residues. V was cut by 5 bases and J by 0 bases, with 9 bases left in between. Germline V gives CDR1 SEHNR, CDR2 FQNEAQ (reference sequence). The CDR3 nucleotides read TGTGCCAGCAGCCCACCTCGAAGCACAGATACGCAGTATTTT. It codes for CASSPPRSTDTQYF.

The V gene is TRBV20-1, the J gene TRBJ2-1, with D maybe TRBD2 (5 bases). Germline CDR1 DFQATT, CDR2 SNEGSKA (reference sequence). The CDR3 runs to 13 residues. V lost 3 bases and J 9 bases, leaving 15 bases between the germline ends. The CDR3 DNA reads TGCAGTGCTAGCGGAACGGGAAAGGGTGAGCAGTTCTTC. Translation gives CSASGTGKGEQFF.

In its sample, this clonotype was seen a few times. The chain joins TRBV20-1 to TRBJ2-5, with 10 bases lining up with TRBD2. The germline V gene has CDR1 DFQATT and CDR2 SNEGSKA (reference sequence). V trimming: 0 bases; J trimming: 0 bases; junction bases outside the gene matches: 7. The CDR3 is 17 residues long. CDR3 sequence reads: CSARDSFLAGDQETQYF. The CDR3 region has the DNA TGCAGTGCTAGAGATAGTTTCCTAGCGGGGGACCAAGAGACCCAGTACTTC.

This clonotype was counted a few times. This chain links TRBV5-1 with TRBJ2-1, with a tentative D call TRBD1 (7 bases). Germline values: CDR1 SGHRS, CDR2 YFSETQ. This CDR3 spans 17 amino acids. Trimming pared 4 bases from V and 0 bases from J, leaving 17 bases between. The CDR3 region has the DNA TGCGCCAGCAGCCTGACAGGGCGGGGAAGCTCCTACAATGAGCAGTTCTTC. Protein sequence: CASSLTGRGSSYNEQFF.